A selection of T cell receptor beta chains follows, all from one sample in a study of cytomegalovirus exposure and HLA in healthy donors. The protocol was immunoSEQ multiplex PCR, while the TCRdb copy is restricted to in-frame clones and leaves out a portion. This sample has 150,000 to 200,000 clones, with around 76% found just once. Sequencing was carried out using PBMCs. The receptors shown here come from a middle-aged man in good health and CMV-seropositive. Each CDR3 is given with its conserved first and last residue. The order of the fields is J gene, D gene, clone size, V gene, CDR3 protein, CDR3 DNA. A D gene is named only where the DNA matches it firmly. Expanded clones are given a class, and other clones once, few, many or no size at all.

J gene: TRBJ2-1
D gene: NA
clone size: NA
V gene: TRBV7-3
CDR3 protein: CASSQGIWNEQFF
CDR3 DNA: TGTGCCAGCTCCCAGGGGATTTGGAATGAGCAGTTCTTC

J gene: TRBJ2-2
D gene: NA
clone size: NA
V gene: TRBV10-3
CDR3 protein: CAISGGQSNTGELFF
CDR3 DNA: TGTGCCATCAGTGGGGGACAATCGAACACCGGGGAGCTGTTTTTT

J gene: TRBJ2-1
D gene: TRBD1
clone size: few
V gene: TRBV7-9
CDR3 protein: CASSFGQGLVDEQFF
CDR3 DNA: TGTGCCAGCAGCTTCGGACAGGGGTTGGTCGATGAGCAGTTCTTC

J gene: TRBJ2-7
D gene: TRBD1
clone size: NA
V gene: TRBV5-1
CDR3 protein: CASSLDRGLDEQYF
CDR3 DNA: TGCGCCAGCAGCTTAGACAGGGGGCTCGACGAGCAGTACTTC

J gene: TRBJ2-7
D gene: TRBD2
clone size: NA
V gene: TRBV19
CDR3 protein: CASTNGGADEQYF
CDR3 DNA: TGTGCCAGTACGAACGGGGGGGCCGACGAGCAGTACTTC

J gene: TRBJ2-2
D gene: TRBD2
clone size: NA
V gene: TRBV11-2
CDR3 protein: CASSSMRGTGELFF
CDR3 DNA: TGTGCCAGCAGCTCCATGCGGGGGACCGGGGAGCTGTTTTTT

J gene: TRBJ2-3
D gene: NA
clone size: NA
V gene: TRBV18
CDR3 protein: CASSPELNTDTQYF
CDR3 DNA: TGTGCCAGCTCACCAGAACTAAACACAGATACGCAGTATTTT

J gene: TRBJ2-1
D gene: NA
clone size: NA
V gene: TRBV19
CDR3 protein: CASSIQRGFPSYNEQFF
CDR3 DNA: TGTGCCAGTAGTATACAAAGAGGGTTCCCCTCCTACAATGAGCAGTTCTTC

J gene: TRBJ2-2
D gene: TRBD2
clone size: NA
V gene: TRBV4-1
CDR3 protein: CASSQDLIAGGLGMSGELFF
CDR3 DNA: TGCGCCAGCAGCCAAGATCTGATAGCGGGGGGGCTGGGTATGTCCGGGGAGCTGTTTTTT

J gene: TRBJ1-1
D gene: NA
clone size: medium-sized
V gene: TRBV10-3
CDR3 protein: CAISESRVADTEAFF
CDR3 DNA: TGTGCCATCAGTGAGAGCAGGGTTGCGGACACTGAAGCTTTCTTT

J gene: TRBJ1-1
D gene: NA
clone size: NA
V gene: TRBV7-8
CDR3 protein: CASSWGGLEGTEAFF
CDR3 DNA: TGTGCCAGCAGCTGGGGAGGGCTGGAGGGCACTGAAGCTTTCTTT

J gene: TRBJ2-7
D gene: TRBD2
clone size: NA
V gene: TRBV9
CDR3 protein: CASSVSGGLYEQYF
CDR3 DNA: TGTGCCAGCAGCGTTAGCGGGGGGCTCTACGAGCAGTACTTC

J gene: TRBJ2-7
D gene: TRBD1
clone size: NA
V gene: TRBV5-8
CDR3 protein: CASRQGMEQYF
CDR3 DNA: TGTGCCAGCAGACAGGGGATGGAGCAGTACTTC

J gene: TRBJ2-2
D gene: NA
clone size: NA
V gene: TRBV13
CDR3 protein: CASSLTGLANTGELFF
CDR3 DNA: TGTGCCAGCAGCTTAACCGGACTTGCGAACACCGGGGAGCTGTTTTTT

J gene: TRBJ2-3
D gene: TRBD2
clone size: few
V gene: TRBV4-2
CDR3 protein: CASSQLAGGPDTQYF
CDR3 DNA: TGTGCCAGCAGCCAACTAGCGGGGGGGCCAGATACGCAGTATTTT

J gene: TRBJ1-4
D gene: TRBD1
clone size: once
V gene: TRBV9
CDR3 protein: CASSKGTVDEKLFF
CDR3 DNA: TGTGCCAGCAGCAAAGGGACAGTAGATGAAAAACTGTTTTTT

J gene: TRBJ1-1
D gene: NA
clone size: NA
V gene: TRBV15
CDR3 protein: CATSRGLDRTFTEAFF
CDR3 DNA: TGTGCCACCAGCAGGGGGCTTGACAGGACGTTCACTGAAGCTTTCTTT

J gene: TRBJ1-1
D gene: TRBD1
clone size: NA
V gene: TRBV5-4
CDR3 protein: CASTRTGKAMNTEAFF
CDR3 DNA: TGTGCCAGCACGCGGACAGGGAAGGCCATGAACACTGAAGCTTTCTTT

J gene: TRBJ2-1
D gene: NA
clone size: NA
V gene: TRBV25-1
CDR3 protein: CASSDGVWFF
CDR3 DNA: TGTGCCAGCAGTGATGGAGTGTGGTTCTTC

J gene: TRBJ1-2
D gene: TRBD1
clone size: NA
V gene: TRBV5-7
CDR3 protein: CASSFGTGPLNYGYTF
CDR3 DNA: TGTGCCAGCAGCTTTGGGACAGGTCCACTTAACTATGGCTACACCTTC

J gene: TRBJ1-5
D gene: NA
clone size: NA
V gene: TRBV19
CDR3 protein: CASSGGAYGNQPQHF
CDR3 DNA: TGTGCCAGTAGTGGGGGGGCCTATGGCAATCAGCCCCAGCATTTT

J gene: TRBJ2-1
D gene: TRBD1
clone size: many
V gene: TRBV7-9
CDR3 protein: CASSLFGQGLSNEQFF
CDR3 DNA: TGTGCCAGCAGCTTGTTCGGACAGGGTTTATCTAATGAGCAGTTCTTC

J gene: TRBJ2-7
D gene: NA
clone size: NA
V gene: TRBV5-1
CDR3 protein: CASSSVGAGEQYF
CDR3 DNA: TGCGCCAGCAGCTCAGTGGGGGCAGGTGAGCAGTACTTC

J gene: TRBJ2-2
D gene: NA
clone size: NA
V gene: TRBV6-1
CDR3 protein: CASSEGTVNTGELFF
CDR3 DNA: TGTGCCAGCAGTGAAGGGACAGTGAACACCGGGGAGCTGTTTTTT

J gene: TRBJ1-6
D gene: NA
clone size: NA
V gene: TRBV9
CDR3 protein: CASSVNQGNNSPLHF
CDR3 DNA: TGTGCCAGCAGTGTAAACCAGGGAAATAATTCACCCCTCCACTTT

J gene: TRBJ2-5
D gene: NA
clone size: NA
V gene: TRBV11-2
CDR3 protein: CASSLDGHKQETQYF
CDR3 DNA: TGTGCCAGCAGCTTAGACGGACACAAACAAGAGACCCAGTACTTC

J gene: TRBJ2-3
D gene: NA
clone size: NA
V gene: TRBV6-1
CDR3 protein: CASSEQSTDTQYF
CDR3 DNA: TGTGCCAGCAGTGAACAGAGCACAGATACGCAGTATTTT

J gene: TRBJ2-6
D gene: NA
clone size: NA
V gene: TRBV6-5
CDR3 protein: CASRKGGPGANVLTF
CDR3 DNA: TGTGCCAGCAGAAAGGGGGGGCCTGGGGCCAACGTCCTGACTTTC

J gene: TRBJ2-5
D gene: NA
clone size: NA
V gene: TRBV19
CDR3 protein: CASSSKGPKGGETQYF
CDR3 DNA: TGTGCCAGTAGCTCTAAGGGGCCGAAAGGGGGAGAGACCCAGTACTTC

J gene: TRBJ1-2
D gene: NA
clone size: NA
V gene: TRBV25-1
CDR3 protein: CASSPTTGPNAGGYTF
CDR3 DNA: TGTGCCAGCAGTCCCACAACAGGACCGAACGCTGGGGGCTACACCTTC

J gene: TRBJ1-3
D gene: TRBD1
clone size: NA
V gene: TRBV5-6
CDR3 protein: CASSLTGGSGNTIYF
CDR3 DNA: TGTGCCAGCAGCTTAACAGGGGGCTCTGGAAACACCATATATTTT

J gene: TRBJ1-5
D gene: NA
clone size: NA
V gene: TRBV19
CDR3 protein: CASSILGTGYSNQPQHF
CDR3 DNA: TGTGCCAGTAGTATACTTGGCACAGGCTATAGCAATCAGCCCCAGCATTTT

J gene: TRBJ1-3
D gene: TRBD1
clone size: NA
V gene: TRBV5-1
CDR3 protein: CASSVTGTGYGNTIYF
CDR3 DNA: TGCGCCAGCAGCGTGACCGGGACAGGGTATGGAAACACCATATATTTT

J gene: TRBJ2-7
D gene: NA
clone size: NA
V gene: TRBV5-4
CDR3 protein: CASSSTVSPEQYF
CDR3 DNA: TGTGCCAGCAGCTCCACAGTCTCGCCGGAGCAGTACTTC

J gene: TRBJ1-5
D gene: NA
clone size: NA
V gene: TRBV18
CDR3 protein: CASSLLGRDDYNQPQHF
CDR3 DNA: TGTGCCAGCTCACTCCTAGGGAGGGATGACTACAATCAGCCCCAGCATTTT

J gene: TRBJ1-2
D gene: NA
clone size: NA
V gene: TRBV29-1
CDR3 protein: CSVDSLIYGYTF
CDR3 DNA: TGCAGCGTAGACAGTTTAATCTATGGCTACACCTTC

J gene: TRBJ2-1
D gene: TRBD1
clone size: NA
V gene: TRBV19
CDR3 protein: CASADRGLHNEQFF
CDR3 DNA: TGTGCCAGCGCGGACAGGGGGCTACACAATGAGCAGTTCTTC

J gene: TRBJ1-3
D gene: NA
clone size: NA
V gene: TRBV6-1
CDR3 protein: CASLRDRNTIYF
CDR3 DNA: TGTGCCAGCCTCCGGGACAGAAACACCATATATTTT

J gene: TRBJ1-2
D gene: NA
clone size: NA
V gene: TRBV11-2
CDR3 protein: CASALGGGKIHGYTF
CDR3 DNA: TGTGCCAGCGCACTTGGGGGGGGGAAGATACATGGCTACACCTTC

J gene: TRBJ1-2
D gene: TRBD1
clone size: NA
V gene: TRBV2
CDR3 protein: CASWDRGDYGYTF
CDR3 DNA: TGTGCCAGCTGGGACAGAGGGGACTATGGCTACACCTTC

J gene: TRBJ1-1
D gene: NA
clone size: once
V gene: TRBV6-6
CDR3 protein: CASSYPTGMNTEAFF
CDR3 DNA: TGTGCCAGCAGTTACCCGACAGGAATGAACACTGAAGCTTTCTTT

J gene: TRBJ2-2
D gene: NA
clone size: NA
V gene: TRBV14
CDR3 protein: CASSQAPQTGELFF
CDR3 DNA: TGTGCCAGCAGCCAAGCGCCGCAGACCGGGGAGCTGTTTTTT

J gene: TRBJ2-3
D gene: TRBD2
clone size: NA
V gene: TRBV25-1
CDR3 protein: CASSDLAGGNTDTQYF
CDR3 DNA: TGTGCCAGCAGTGACCTAGCGGGGGGAAACACAGATACGCAGTATTTT

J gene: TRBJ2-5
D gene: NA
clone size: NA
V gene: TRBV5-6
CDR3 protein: CASSSSTRGIFLVDETQYF
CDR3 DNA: TGTGCCAGCAGCTCGTCCACTAGGGGGATATTCCTTGTGGACGAGACCCAGTACTTC

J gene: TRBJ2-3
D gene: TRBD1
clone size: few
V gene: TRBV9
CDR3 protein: CASRRQGEDTQYF
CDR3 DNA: TGTGCCAGCCGGCGGCAGGGGGAAGATACGCAGTATTTT

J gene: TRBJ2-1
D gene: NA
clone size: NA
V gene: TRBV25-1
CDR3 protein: CASSDEGGRYNEQFF
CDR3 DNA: TGTGCCAGCAGTGACGAAGGGGGTCGATACAATGAGCAGTTCTTC

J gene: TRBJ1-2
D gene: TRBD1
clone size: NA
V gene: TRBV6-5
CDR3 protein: CASSSGGYYGYTF
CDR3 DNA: TGTGCCAGCAGTTCAGGGGGGTACTATGGCTACACCTTC

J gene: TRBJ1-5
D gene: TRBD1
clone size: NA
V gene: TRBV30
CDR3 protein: CAWSPGGEPQHF
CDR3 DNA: TGTGCCTGGAGTCCAGGGGGAGAGCCCCAGCATTTT

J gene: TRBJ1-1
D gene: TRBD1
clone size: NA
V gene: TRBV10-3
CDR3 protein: CAISEWGQGASNTEAFF
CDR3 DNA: TGTGCCATCAGTGAGTGGGGACAGGGGGCCTCGAACACTGAAGCTTTCTTT

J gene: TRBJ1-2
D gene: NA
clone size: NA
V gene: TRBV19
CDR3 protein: CASSMAAGLTNYGYTF
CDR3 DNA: TGTGCCAGTAGTATGGCGGCAGGGCTAACTAACTATGGCTACACCTTC